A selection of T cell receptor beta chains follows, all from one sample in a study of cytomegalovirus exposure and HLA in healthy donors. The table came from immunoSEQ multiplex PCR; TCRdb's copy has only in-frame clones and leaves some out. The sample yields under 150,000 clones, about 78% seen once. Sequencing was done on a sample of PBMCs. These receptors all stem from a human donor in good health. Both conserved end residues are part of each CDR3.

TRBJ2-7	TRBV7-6	CASSPGTISYEQYF
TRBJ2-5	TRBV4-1	CASSRDFIGTQYF
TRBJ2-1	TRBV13	CASSRGLAGGPPQYNEQFF
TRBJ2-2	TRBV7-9	CASRLSSLAGGVTGELFF
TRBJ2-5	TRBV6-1	CASSEGRVLETQYF
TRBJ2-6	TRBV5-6	CASSPKRKLSSGANVLTF
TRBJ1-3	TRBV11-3	CASSPGGAGGNTIYF
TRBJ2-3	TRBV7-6	CASSLGSGTDTQYF
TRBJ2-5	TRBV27	CASSLMEGSGETQYF
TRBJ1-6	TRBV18	CASSPPALSPLHF
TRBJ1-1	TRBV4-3	CASSQDVDRGLNTEAFF
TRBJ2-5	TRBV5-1	CASSRIRGGGQETQYF
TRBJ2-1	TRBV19	CASSTLTGEQFF
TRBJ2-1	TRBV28	CASSLGSGSYNEQFF
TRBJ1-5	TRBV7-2	CASSAMGQGLEPQHF
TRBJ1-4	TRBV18	CASSPPVGRGEKLFF
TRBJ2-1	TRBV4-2	CASSQVSGTSGGARSYNEQFF
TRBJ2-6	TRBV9	CASRPSAGVIGANVLTF
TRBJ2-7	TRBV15	CATSGGEVSEQYF
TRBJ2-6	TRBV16	CASSPPLPLIAGANVLTF
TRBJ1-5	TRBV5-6	CASSFPDSLNSNQPQHF
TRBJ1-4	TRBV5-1	CASRGEKLFF